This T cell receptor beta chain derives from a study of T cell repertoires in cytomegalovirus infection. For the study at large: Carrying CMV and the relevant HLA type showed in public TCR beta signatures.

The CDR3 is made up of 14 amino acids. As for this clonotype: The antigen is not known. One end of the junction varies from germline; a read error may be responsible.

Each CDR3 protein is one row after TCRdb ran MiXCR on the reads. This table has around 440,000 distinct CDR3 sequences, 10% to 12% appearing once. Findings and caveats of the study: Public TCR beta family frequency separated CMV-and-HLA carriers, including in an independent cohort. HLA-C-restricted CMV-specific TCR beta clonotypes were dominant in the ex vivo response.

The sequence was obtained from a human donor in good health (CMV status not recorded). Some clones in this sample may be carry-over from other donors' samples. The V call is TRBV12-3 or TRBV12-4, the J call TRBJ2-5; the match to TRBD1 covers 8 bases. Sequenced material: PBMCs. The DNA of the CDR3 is TGTGACAGCAGTGAAACAGGGGGCCAAGAGACCCAGTACTTC. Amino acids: CDSSETGGQETQYF.